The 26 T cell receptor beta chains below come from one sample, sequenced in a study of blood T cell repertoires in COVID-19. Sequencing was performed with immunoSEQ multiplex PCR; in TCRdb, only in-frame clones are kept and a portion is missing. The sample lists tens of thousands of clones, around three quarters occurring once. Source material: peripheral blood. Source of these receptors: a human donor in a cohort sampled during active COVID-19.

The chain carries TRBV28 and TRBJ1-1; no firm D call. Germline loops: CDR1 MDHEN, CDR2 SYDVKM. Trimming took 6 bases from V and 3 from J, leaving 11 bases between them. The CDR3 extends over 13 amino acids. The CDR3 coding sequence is TGTGCCAGCAGAACCGGGATCGACACTGAAGCTTTCTTT. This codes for CASRTGIDTEAFF.

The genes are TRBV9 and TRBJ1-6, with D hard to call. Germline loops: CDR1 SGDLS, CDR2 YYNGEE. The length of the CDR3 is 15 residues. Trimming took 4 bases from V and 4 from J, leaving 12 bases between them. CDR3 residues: CASSSGDGYNSPLHF. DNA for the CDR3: TGTGCCAGCAGCTCCGGAGACGGATATAATTCACCCCTCCACTTT.

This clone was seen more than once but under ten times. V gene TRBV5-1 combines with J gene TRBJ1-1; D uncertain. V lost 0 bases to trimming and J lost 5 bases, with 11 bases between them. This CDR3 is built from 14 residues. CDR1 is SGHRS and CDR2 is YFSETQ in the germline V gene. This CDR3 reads CASSLAGSRTEAFF. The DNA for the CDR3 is TGCGCCAGCAGCTTGGCCGGGTCACGGACTGAAGCTTTCTTT.

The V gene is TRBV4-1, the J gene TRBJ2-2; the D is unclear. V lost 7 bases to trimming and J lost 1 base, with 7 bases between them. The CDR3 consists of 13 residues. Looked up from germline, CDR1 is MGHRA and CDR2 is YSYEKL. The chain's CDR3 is CASNNMNTGELFF. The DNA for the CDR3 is TGCGCCAGCAACAACATGAACACCGGGGAGCTGTTTTTT.

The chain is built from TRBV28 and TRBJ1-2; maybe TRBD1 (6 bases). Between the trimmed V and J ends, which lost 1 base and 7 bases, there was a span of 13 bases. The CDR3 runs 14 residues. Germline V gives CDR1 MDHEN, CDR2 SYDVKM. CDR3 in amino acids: CASSLYGGAPGYTF. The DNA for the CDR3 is TGTGCCAGCAGTTTATATGGGGGCGCCCCTGGCTACACCTTC.

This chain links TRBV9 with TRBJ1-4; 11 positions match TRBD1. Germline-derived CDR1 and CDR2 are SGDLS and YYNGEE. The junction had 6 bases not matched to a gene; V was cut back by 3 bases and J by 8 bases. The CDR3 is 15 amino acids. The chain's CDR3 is CASSGGTGGGEKLFF. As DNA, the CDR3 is TGTGCCAGCAGCGGAGGGACAGGGGGTGGGGAAAAACTGTTTTTT.

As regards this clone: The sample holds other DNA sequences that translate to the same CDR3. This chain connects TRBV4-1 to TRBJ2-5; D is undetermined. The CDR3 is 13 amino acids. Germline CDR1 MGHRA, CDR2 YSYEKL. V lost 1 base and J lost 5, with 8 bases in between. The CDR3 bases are TGCGCCAGCAGCCAAGGACCCGGGGAGACCCAGTACTTC. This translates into CASSQGPGETQYF.

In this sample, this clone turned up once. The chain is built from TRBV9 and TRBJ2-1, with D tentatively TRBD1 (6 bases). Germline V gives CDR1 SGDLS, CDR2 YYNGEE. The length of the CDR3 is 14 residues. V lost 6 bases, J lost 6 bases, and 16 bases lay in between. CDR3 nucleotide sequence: TGTGCCAGCACCGGTGGGGGCGTCCTCAATGAGCAGTTCTTC. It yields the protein CASTGGGVLNEQFF. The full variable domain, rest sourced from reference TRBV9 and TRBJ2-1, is DSGVTQTPKHLITATGQRVTLRCSPRSGDLSVYWYQQSLDQGLQFLIQYYNGEERAKGNILERFSAQQFPDLHSELNLSSLELGDSALYFCASTGGGVLNEQFFGPGTRLTVL.

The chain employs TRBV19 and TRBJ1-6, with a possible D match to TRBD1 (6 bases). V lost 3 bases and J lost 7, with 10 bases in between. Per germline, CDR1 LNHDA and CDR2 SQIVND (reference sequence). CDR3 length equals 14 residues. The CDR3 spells CASSIGDRNSPLHF. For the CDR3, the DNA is TGTGCCAGTAGTATTGGAGACAGGAATTCACCCCTCCACTTT.

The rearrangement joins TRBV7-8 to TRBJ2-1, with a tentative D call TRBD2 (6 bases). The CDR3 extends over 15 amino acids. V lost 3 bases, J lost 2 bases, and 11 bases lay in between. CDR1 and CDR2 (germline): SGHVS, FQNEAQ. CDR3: CASSFGGKTYNEQFF. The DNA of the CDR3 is TGTGCCAGCAGCTTCGGAGGGAAAACCTACAATGAGCAGTTCTTC.

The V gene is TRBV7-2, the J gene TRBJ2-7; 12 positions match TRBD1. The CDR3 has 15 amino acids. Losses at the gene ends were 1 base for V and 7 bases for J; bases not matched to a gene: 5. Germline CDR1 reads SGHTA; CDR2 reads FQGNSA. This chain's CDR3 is CASSLVGTGGWEQYF. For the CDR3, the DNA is TGTGCCAGCAGCTTAGTCGGGACAGGGGGCTGGGAGCAGTACTTC.

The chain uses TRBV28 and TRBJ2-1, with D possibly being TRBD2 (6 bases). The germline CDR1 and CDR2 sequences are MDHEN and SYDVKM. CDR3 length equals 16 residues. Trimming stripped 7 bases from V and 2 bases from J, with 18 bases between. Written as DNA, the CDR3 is TGTGCCAGCACCTCTGGCGGGGTGGAAACCTACAATGAGCAGTTCTTC. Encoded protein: CASTSGGVETYNEQFF.

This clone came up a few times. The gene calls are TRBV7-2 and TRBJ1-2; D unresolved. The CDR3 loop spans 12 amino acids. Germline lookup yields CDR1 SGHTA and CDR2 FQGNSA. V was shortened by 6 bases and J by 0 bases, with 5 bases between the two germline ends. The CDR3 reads CASSKTNYGYTF. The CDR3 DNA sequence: TGTGCCAGCAGTAAAACTAACTATGGCTACACCTTC.

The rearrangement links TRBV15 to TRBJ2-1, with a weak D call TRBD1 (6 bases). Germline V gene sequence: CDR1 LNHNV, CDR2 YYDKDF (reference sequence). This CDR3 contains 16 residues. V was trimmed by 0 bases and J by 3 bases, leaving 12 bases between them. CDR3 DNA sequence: TGTGCCACCAGCAGAGATCGTGGACAGATCTACAATGAGCAGTTCTTC. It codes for CATSRDRGQIYNEQFF.

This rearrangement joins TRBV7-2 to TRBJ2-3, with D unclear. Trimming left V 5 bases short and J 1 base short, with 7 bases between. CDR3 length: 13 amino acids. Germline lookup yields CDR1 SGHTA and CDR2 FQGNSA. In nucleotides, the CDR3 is TGTGCCAGCAGCCCCCGGGGCACAGATACGCAGTATTTT. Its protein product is CASSPRGTDTQYF. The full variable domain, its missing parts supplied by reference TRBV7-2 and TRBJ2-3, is GAGVSQSPSNKVTEKGKDVELRCDPISGHTALYWYRQSLGQGLEFLIYFQGNSAPDKSGLPSDRFSAERTGGSVSTLTIQRTQQEDSAVYLCASSPRGTDTQYFGPGTRLTVL.

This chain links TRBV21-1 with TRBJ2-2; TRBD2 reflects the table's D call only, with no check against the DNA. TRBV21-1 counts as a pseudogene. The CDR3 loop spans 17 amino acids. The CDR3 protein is CASSKLASGANTGELFF. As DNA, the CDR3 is TGTGCCAGCAGCAAATTGGCTAGCGGGGCGAACACCGGGGAGCTGTTTTTT.

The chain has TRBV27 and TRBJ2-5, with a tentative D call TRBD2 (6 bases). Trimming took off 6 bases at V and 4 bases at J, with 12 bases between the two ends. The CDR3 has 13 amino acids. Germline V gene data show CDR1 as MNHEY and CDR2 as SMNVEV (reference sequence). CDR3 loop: CASRGAGLETQYF. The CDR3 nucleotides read TGTGCCAGCAGGGGAGCGGGCTTAGAGACCCAGTACTTC.

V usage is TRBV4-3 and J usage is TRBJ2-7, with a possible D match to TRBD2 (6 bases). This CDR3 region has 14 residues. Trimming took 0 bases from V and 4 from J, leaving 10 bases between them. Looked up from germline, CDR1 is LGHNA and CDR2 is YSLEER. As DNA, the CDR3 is TGCGCCAGCAGCCAAGAGACTAGACTTTACGAGCAGTACTTC. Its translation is CASSQETRLYEQYF.

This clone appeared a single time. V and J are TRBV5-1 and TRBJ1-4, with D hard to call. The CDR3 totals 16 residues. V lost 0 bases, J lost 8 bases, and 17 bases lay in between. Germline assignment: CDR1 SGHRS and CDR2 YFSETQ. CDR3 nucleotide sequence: TGCGCCAGCAGCTTGGCCTCGGTAGGGAGACCCGAAAAACTGTTTTTT. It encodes CASSLASVGRPEKLFF.

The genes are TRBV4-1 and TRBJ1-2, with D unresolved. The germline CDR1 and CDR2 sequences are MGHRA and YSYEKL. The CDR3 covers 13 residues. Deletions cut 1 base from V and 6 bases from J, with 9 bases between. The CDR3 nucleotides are TGCGCCAGCAGCCAAGTTTTTACGGATGGCTACACCTTC. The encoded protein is CASSQVFTDGYTF.

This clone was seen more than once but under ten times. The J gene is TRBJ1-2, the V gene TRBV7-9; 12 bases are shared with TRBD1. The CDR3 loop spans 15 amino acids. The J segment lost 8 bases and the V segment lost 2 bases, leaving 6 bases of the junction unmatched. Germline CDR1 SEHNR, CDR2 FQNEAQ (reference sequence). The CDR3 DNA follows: TGTGCCAGCAGCTTAAGGGGGACAGGGGGCGACGGCTACACCTTC. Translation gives CASSLRGTGGDGYTF.

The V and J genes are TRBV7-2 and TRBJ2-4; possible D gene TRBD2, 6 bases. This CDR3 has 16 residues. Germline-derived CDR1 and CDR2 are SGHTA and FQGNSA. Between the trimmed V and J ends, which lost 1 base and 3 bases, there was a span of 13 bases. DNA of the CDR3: TGTGCCAGCAGCTTAGAGGCGGGGTTTGTCAAAAACATTCAGTACTTC. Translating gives CASSLEAGFVKNIQYF.

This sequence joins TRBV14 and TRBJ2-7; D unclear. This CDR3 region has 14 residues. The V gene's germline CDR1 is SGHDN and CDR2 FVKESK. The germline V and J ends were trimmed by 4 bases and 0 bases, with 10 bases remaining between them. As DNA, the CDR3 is TGTGCCAGCAGCCGATGGTCGAGCTCCTACGAGCAGTACTTC. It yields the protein CASSRWSSSYEQYF.

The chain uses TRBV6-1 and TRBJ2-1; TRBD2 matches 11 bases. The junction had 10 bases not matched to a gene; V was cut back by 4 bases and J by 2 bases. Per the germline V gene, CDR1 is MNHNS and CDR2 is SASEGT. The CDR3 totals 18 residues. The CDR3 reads CASSVLLAGVGPYNEQFF. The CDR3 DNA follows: TGTGCCAGCAGTGTTTTACTAGCGGGAGTTGGACCCTACAATGAGCAGTTCTTC.

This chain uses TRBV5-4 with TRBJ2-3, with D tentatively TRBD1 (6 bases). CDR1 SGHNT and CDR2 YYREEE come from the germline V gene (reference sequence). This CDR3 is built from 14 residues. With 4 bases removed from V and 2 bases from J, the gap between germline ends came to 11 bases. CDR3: CASSVRDITDTQYF. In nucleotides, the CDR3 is TGTGCCAGCAGCGTTCGGGACATCACAGATACGCAGTATTTT.

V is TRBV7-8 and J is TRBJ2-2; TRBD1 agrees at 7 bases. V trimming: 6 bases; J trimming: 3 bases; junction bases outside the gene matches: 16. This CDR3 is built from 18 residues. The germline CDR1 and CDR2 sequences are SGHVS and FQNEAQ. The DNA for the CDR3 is TGTGCCAGCAGTACGTTGGCCCCACAGGGGCAATACACCGGGGAGCTGTTTTTT. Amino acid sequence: CASSTLAPQGQYTGELFF.